The 5 T cell receptor beta chains reported below all come from one sample, sequenced in a study of preoperative IRX-2 immunotherapy in early breast cancer. Profiling relied on immunoSEQ multiplex PCR, and the TCRdb table lists in-frame clones only, not all of them. Here the sample spans around 24,000 clones, about 68% being singletons. Stated treatment: preoperative locoregional IRX-2 cytokine immunotherapy. The sample here was lymph node tissue, taken after IRX-2 immunotherapy. These TCRs come from a human donor with breast cancer.

The chain has TRBV11-3 and TRBJ2-1, with 7 bases fitting TRBD1. The CDR3 sequence is 15 residues long. Germline V CDR1 and CDR2: SGHNT, YENEEA. With 5 bases clipped from V and 2 bases from J, the junction kept 6 bases outside the gene matches. As DNA, the CDR3 is TGTGCCAGCAGCCCGGAGACAGGGACCTACAATGAGCAGTTCTTC. It codes for CASSPETGTYNEQFF. Looking up the rest from reference TRBV11-3 and TRBJ2-1 gives the full variable domain: EAGVVQSPRYKIIEKKQPVAFWCNPISGHNTLYWYLQNLGQGPELLIRYENEEAVDDSQLPKDRFSAERLKGVDSTLKIQPAELGDSAVYLCASSPETGTYNEQFFGPGTRLTVL.

V and J are TRBV6-8 and TRBJ1-5, with D perhaps TRBD1 (6 bases). V dropped 0 bases and J dropped 2 bases, with 8 bases sitting between them. The CDR3 contains 15 residues. In germline, CDR1 is MNHGY, CDR2 SAAAGT. CDR3 DNA: TGTGCCAGCAGTTACTCGAACAGGGGCAATCAGCCCCAGCATTTT. The encoded protein is CASSYSNRGNQPQHF.

The rearrangement uses TRBV11-3 and TRBJ1-5; 8 bases fit TRBD1. CDR1 SGHNT and CDR2 YENEEA come from the germline V gene. V shed 6 bases, J shed 3 bases, and the junction held 7 bases outside the gene matches. This CDR3 region has 15 residues. CDR3 region: CASSLQGDDNQPQHF. The CDR3 DNA follows: TGTGCCAGCAGTCTACAGGGGGACGACAATCAGCCCCAGCATTTT.

J is TRBJ1-1 and V is TRBV11-3; D might be TRBD1 (6 bases). Germline V gene lookup returns CDR1 SGHNT and CDR2 YENEEA. The CDR3 spans 15 residues. Trimming stripped 3 bases from V and 3 bases from J, with 14 bases between. The chain's CDR3 is CASSFGSQGYTEAFF. The DNA of the CDR3 is TGTGCCAGCAGCTTCGGATCGCAGGGGTACACTGAAGCTTTCTTT. Full variable domain (rest looked up from reference TRBV11-3 and TRBJ1-1): EAGVVQSPRYKIIEKKQPVAFWCNPISGHNTLYWYLQNLGQGPELLIRYENEEAVDDSQLPKDRFSAERLKGVDSTLKIQPAELGDSAVYLCASSFGSQGYTEAFFGQGTRLTVV.

This clone was found once. The genes are TRBV30 and TRBJ1-4; 10 nucleotides match TRBD1. V trimming: 3 bases; J trimming: 10 bases; junction bases outside the gene matches: 5. The V gene's germline CDR1 is GTSNPN and CDR2 SVGIG (reference sequence). This CDR3 has 13 residues. The CDR3 DNA reads TGTGCCTGGAGATTGACAGGGGGCGGAAAACTGTTTTTT. It is translated as CAWRLTGGGKLFF.